One and the same sample provided the 5 T cell receptor beta chains below, sequenced in a study of T cell responses to AZD1222 COVID-19 vaccine. TCRdb's copy holds only in-frame clones and misses some; the assay was immunoSEQ multiplex PCR. The repertoire consists of some 140,000 clones, with nearly 95% occurring once and the leading ten covering about 0.91%. The starting material was peripheral blood, obtained on day 0 of AZD1222 vaccination. The source is an adult in good health.

V and J are TRBV5-4 and TRBJ2-7; the match to TRBD1 covers 8 bases. V lost 0 bases and J lost 4; bases outside the gene matches: 3. This CDR3 region has 14 residues. Germline V gives CDR1 SGHNT, CDR2 YYREEE (reference sequence). Here the CDR3 reads CASSLGQGPYEQYF. In DNA form, the CDR3 reads TGTGCCAGCAGCTTGGGACAGGGGCCTTACGAGCAGTACTTC.

V and J are TRBV7-2 and TRBJ2-1, with D tentatively TRBD1 or TRBD2 (5 bases each). The germline CDR1 and CDR2 sequences are SGHTA and FQGNSA. Trimming removed 1 base at V and 9 bases at J, with 16 bases between. There are 15 residues in the CDR3. The CDR3 DNA follows: TGTGCCAGCAGCTTAGAATGGTCGGGGCCGAGTGAGCAGTTCTTC. It codes for CASSLEWSGPSEQFF.

The chain recombines TRBV7-2 with TRBJ1-2; D ambiguous. With 1 base removed from V and 8 bases from J, the gap between germline ends came to 8 bases. Germline V gene lookup returns CDR1 SGHTA and CDR2 FQGNSA. The CDR3 sequence is 12 residues long. The CDR3 DNA follows: TGTGCCAGCAGCTTAGACGGGAGAGGCTACACCTTC. Protein sequence: CASSLDGRGYTF.

The CDR3 DNA reads as TGCAGCGTGGCCGTTCAAGAAAATAGCAATCAGCCCCAGCATTTT. Protein sequence: CSVAVQENSNQPQHF. The chain has TRBV29-1 and TRBJ1-5, with D hard to call. Germline loops: CDR1 SQVTM, CDR2 ANQGSEA. Trimming shortened V by 6 bases and J by 0 bases, and 15 bases separated the two germline ends. This CDR3 comprises 15 residues.

This chain connects TRBV18 to TRBJ1-1; the D gene is possibly TRBD1 (6 bases). This CDR3 is built from 16 residues. CDR1 is KGHSH, CDR2 LQKENI, per germline. Between the trimmed V and J ends, which lost 3 bases and 0 bases, there was a span of 14 bases. The CDR3 here is CASSPRNRDLNTEAFF. DNA for the CDR3: TGTGCCAGCTCACCTAGAAACAGGGACCTGAACACTGAAGCTTTCTTT.